The T cell receptor (beta chain) under discussion was sequenced for a study of a mutant IDH1 vaccine in newly diagnosed glioma. V lost 5 bases, J lost 7 bases, and 14 bases lay in between. This CDR3 contains 14 residues. Looked up from germline, CDR1 is MNHEY and CDR2 is SMNVEV (reference sequence). Time point meaning: week 35, safety follow-up. Vaccination used 300 ug of mutant IDH1 20-mer peptide per dose, with topical imiquimod. About this clone itself: What it binds is not known.

Sequencing used immunoSEQ multiplex PCR; TCRdb keeps in-frame clones, though not all of them. The table lists around 50,000 clones, roughly 91% of them singletons. The chain joins TRBV27 to TRBJ1-4, with D maybe TRBD1 (6 bases). This clonotype was obtained from a woman aged 40 to 55 with glioma. The material was PBMCs, obtained from a glioma patient whose treatment included an IDH1 peptide vaccine. CDR3 residues: CASSITGTSEKLFF. DNA for the CDR3: TGTGCCAGCAGTATAACCGGGACAAGTGAAAAACTGTTTTTT. The full variable domain, its missing parts supplied by reference TRBV27 and TRBJ1-4, is EAQVTQNPRYLITVTGKKLTVTCSQNMNHEYMSWYRQDPGLGLRQIYYSMNVEVTDKGDVPEGYKVSRKEKRNFPLILESPSPNQTSLYFCASSITGTSEKLFFGSGTQLSVL.